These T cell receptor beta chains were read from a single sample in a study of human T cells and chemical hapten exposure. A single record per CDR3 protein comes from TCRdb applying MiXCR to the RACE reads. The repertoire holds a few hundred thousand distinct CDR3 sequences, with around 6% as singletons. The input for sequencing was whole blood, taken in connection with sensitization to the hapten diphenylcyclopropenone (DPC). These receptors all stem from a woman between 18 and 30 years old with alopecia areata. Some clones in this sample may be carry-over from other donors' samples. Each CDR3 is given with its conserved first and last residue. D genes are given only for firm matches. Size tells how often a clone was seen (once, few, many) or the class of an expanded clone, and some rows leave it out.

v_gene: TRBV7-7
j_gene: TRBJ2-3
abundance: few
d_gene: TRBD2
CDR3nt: TGTGCTAGCAGCTTATGGGGGGGTACGCAGTATTTT
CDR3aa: CASSLWGGTQYF

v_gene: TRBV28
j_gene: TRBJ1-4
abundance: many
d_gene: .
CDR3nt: TGTGCCAGCAGTCCGACACAAGGACCCCCTGAAAAACTGTTTTTT
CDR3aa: CASSPTQGPPEKLFF

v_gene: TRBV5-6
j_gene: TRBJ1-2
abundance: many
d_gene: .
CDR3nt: TGTGCCAGCAGCTTGGTTAGTCAGTCTCTTGGCTATGGCTACACCTTC
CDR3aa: CASSLVSQSLGYGYTF

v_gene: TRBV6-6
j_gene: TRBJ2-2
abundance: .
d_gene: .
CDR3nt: TGTGCCACCCAGCCCGACACCGGGGAGCTGTTTTTT
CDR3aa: CATQPDTGELFF

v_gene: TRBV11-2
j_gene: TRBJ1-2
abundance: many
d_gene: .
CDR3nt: TGTGCCAGCAGGAACAGGGATGGGGGTGGCTACACCTTC
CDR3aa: CASRNRDGGGYTF

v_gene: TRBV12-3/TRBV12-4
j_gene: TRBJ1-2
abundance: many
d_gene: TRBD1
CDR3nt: TGTGCCAGCAGTTCCCAGGACAGGGGAAACTATGGCTACACCTTC
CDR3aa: CASSSQDRGNYGYTF

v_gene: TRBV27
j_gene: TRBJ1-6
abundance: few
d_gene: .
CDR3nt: TGTGCCAGCAGTTTATCGCAGGGGCGCAAGAATTCACCCCTCCACTTT
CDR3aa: CASSLSQGRKNSPLHF

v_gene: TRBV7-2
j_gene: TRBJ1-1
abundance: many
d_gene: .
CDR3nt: TGTGCCAGCAGCTTCATAGGTCCCACTGAAGCTTTCTTT
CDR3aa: CASSFIGPTEAFF

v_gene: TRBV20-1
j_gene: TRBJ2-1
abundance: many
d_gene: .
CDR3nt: TGCAGTGCTATTCGGCAGGTCGAATCGGACTCCTACAATGAGCAGTTCTTC
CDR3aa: CSAIRQVESDSYNEQFF

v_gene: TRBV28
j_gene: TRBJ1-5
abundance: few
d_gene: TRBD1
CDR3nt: TGTGCCAGCAGTTCGACAGGGAGAGGTTACCAGCCCCAGCATTTT
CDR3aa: CASSSTGRGYQPQHF

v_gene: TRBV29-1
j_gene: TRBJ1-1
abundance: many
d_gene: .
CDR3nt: TGCAGCGTTGAAGATAATGGGATGGGCCCAGCTTTCTTT
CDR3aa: CSVEDNGMGPAFF

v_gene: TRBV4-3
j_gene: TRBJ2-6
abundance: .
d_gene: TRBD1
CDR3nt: TGCGCCAGCAGCCAAGGAGAGGGACAGGGGACCGGGGCCAACGTCCTGACTTTC
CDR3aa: CASSQGEGQGTGANVLTF

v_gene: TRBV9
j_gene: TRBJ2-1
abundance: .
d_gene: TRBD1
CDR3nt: TGTGCCAGCAGCGTACAGACAGGGACCATCTACAATGAGCAGTTCTTC
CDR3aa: CASSVQTGTIYNEQFF

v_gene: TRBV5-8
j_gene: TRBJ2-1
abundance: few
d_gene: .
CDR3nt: TGTGCCAGCAGCTTGGGAGTCTCTAACAATGAGCAGTTCTTC
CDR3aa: CASSLGVSNNEQFF

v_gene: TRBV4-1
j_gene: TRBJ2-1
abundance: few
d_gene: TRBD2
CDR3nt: TGCGCCAGCAGCCAAGCGGGGGGGGTGGATGAGCAGTTCTTC
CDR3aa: CASSQAGGVDEQFF

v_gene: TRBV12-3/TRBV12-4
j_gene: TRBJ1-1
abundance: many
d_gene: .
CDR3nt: TGTGCCACCTCTCTATACTCTGAAGCTTTCTTT
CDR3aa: CATSLYSEAFF

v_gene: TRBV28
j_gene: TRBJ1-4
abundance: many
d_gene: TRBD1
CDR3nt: TGTGCCAGCAGACGGGACAGAACGAATGAAAAACTGTTTTTT
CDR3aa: CASRRDRTNEKLFF

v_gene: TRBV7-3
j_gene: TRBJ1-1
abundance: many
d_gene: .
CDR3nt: TGTGCCAGCAGCTTAACGGCGGACGAGGAAGCTTTCTTT
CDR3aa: CASSLTADEEAFF

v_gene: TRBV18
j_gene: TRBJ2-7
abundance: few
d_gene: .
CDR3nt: TGTGCCAGCTCTCAGTCGGGCAGCGCCGAGCAGTACTTC
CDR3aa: CASSQSGSAEQYF

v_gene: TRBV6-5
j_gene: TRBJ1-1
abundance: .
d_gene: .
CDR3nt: TGTGCCAGCAGTTACTCGGACGGGCGGGCTGAAGCTTTCTTT
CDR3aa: CASSYSDGRAEAFF

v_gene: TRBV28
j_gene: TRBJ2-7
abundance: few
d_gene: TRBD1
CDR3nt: TGTGCCAGCAGTCTGACTTCTCTTCAGGGGGCAGCTATCTACGAGCAGTACTTC
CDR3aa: CASSLTSLQGAAIYEQYF

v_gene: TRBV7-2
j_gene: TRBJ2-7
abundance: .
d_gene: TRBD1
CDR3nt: TGTGCCAGCAGCCGACCGGACAGGTGGCCTGGAGAGCAGTACTTC
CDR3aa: CASSRPDRWPGEQYF

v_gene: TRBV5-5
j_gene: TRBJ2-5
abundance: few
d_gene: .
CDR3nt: TGTGCCAGCGCCAAAGGCGTTTTGGAGTTCCAAGAGACCCAGTACTTC
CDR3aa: CASAKGVLEFQETQYF